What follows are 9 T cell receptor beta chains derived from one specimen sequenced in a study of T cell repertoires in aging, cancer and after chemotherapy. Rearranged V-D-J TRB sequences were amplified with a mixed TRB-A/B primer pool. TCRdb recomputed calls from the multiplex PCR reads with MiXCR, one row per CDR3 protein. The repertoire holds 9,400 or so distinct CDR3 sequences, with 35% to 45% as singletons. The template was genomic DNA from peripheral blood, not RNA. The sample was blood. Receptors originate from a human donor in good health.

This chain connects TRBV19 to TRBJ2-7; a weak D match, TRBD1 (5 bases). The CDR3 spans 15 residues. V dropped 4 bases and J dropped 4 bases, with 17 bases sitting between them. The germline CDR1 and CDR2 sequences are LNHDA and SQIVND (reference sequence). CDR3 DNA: TGTGCCAGTAGTAGGGCCTTTCGACAGACTTACGAGCAGTACTTC. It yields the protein CASSRAFRQTYEQYF.

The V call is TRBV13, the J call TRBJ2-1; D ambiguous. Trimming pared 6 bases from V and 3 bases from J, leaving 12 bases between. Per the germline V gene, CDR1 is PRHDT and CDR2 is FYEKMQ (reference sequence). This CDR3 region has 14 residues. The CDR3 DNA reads TGTGCCAGCAGTGGCACAGCCGTCTACAATGAGCAGTTCTTC. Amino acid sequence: CASSGTAVYNEQFF.

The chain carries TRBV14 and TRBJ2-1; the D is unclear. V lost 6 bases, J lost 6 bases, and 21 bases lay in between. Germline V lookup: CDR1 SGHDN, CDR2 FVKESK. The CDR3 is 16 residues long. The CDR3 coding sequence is TGTGCCAGCAGTCCATCGGTGGCAGATTACGCCAATGAGCAGTTCTTC. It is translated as CASSPSVADYANEQFF.

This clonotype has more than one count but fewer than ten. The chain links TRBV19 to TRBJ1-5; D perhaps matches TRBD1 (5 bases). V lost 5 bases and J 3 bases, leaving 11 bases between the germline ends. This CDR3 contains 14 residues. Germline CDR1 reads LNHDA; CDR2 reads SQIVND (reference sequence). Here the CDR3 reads CASSAQGNNQPQHF. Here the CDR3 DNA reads TGTGCCAGTAGTGCTCAGGGAAACAATCAGCCCCAGCATTTT.

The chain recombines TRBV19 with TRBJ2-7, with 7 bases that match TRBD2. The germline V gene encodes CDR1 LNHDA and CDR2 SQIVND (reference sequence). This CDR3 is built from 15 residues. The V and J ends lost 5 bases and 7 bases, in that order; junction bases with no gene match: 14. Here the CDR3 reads CASSAVAGVYREQYF. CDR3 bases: TGTGCCAGTAGTGCGGTGGCGGGAGTCTATAGGGAGCAGTACTTC. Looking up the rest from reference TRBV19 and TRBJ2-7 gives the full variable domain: DGGITQSPKYLFRKEGQNVTLSCEQNLNHDAMYWYRQDPGQGLRLIYYSQIVNDFQKGDIAEGYSVSREKKESFPLTVTSAQKNPTAFYLCASSAVAGVYREQYFGPGTRLTVT.

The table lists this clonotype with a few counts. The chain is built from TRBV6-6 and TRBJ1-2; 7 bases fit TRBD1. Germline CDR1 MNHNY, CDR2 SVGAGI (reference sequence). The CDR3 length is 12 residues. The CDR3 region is CGMDRRSYGYTF. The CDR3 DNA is TGTGGGATGGACAGGCGGAGCTATGGCTACACCTTC.

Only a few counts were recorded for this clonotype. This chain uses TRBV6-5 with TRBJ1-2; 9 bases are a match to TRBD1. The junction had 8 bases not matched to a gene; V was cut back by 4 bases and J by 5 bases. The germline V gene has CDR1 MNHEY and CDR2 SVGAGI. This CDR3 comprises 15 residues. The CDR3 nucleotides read TGTGCCAGCAGTTCCTCCGGGACAGGGAGATATGGCTACACCTTC. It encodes CASSSSGTGRYGYTF.

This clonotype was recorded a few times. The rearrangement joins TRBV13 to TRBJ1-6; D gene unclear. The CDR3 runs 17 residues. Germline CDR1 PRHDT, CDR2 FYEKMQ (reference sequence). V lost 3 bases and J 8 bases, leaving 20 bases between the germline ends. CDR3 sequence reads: CASSFSLRGLPDSPLHF. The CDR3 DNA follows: TGTGCCAGCAGCTTCTCCCTCCGCGGGCTACCGGATTCACCCCTCCACTTT.

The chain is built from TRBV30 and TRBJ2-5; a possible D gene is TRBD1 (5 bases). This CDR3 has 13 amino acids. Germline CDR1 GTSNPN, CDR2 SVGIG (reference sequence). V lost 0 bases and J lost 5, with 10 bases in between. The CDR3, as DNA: TGTGCCTGGAGTGTACGCAGGGCGGAGACCCAGTACTTC. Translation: CAWSVRRAETQYF.